This T cell receptor (beta chain) was profiled in a study of Tregs in tolerant kidney transplant recipients. TCRdb's table, derived via immunoSEQ multiplex PCR, lists solely in-frame clones and lacks some. The repertoire holds about 50,000 clones, with 89% as singletons. The junction had 3 bases not matched to a gene; V was cut back by 3 bases and J by 2 bases. Germline V gene lookup returns CDR1 SGHDN and CDR2 FVKESK. The CDR3 has 16 amino acids. Mixed chimerism was transient after nonmyeloablative marrow transplants from related graft donors. The material was CD8+ T cells from blood (PBMCs), obtained 12 months after the transplant. The chain links TRBV14 to TRBJ2-1; 11 bases map to TRBD1. The receptor was isolated from a human patient who received a combined kidney and bone marrow transplant. The graft donor may be the source of some T cells. DNA of the CDR3: TGTGCCAGCAGCCACGGGGGACAGGGGGCCTACAATGAGCAGTTCTTC. Its protein is CASSHGGQGAYNEQFF.